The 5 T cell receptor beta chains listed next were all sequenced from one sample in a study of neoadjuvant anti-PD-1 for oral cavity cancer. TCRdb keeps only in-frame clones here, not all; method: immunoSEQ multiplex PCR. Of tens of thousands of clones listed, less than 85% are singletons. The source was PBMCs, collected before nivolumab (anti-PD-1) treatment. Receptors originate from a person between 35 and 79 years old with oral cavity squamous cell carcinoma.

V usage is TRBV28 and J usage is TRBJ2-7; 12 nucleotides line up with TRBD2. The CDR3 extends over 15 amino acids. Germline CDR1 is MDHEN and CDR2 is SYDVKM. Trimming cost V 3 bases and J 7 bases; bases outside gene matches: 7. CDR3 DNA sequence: TGTGCCAGCAGTTTGAGACTAGCGGGAGTTCTAGAGCAGTACTTC. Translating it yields CASSLRLAGVLEQYF.

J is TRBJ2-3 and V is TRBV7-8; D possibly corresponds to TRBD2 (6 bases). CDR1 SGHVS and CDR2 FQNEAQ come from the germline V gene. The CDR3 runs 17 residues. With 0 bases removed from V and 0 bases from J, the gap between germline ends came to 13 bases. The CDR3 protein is CASSLAVWTTSTDTQYF. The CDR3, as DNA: TGTGCCAGCAGCTTAGCGGTTTGGACTACTAGCACAGATACGCAGTATTTT.

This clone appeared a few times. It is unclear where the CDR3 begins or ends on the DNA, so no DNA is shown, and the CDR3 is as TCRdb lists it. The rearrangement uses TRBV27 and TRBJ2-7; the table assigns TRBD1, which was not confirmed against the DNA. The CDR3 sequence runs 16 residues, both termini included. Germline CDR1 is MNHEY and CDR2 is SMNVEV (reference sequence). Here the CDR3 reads CASSTSTGSLIYEQYF.

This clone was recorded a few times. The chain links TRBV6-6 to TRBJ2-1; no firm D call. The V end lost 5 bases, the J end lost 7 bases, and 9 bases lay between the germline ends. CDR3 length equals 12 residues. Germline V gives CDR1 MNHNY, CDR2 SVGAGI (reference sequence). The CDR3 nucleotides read TGTGCCAGCAGTCCGGGTCCGAATGAGCAGTTCTTC. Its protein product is CASSPGPNEQFF.

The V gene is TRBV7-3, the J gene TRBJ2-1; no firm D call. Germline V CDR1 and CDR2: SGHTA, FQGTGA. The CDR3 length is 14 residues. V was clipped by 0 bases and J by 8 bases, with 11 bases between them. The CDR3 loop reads CASSLTGYIDEQFF. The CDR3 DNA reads TGTGCCAGCAGCTTAACGGGGTATATCGATGAGCAGTTCTTC.